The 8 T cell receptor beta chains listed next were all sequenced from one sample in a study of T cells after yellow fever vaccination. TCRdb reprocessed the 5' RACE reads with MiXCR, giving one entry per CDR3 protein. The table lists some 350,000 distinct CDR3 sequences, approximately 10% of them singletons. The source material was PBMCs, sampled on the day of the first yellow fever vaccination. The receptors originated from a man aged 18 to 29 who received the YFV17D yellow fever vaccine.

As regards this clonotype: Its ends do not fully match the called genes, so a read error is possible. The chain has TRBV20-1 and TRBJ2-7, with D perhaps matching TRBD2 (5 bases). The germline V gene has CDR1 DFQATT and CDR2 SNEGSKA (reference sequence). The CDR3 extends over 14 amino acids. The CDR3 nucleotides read TGCAGTGCTAGAGATGGGGAGTATCCCTACGAGCAGTGCTTC. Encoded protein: CSARDGEYPYEQCF.

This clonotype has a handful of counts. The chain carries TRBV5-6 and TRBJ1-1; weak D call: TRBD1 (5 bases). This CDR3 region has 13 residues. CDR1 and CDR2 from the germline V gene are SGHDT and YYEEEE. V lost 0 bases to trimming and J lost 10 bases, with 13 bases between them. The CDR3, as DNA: TGTGCCAGCAGCTTGGGCAGGGTAGCGGGAGCTTTCTTT. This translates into CASSLGRVAGAFF.

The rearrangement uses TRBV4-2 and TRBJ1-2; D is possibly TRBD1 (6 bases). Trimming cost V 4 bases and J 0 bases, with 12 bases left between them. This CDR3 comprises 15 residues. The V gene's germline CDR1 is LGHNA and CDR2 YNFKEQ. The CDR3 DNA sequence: TGTGCCAGCAGCCCCTCGGACAGCACTAACTATGGCTACACCTTC. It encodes CASSPSDSTNYGYTF.

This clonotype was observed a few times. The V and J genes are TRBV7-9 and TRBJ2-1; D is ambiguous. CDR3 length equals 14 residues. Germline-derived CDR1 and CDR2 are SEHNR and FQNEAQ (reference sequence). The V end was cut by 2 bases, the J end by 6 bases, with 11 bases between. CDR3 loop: CASSLLRRSNEQFF. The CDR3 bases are TGTGCCAGCAGCTTACTCCGCCGCAGCAATGAGCAGTTCTTC.

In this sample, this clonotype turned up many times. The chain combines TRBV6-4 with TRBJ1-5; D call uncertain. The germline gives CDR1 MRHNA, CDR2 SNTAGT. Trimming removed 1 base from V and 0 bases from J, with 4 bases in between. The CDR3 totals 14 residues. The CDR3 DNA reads TGTGCCAGCAGTGACTTCCCTAGCAATCAGCCCCAGCATTTT. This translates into CASSDFPSNQPQHF.

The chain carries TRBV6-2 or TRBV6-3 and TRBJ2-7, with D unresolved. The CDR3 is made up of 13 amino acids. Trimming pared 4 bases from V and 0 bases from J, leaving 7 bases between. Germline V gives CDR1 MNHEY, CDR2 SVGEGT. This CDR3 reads CASSFQLSYEQYV. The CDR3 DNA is TGTGCCAGCAGTTTCCAACTCTCCTACGAGCAGTACGTC.

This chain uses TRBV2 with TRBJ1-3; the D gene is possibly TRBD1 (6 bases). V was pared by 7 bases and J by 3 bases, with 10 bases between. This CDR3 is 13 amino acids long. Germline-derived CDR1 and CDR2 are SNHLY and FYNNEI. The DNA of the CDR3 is TGTGCCAGCAAGGGGGTTTATGGAAACACCATATATTTT. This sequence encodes CASKGVYGNTIYF.

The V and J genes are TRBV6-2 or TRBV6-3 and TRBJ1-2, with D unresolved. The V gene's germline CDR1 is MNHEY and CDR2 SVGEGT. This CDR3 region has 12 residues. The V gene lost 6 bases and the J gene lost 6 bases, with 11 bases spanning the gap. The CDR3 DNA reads TGTGCCAGCAGGACACTGACGGATGGCTACACCTTC. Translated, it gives CASRTLTDGYTF.